The present entry profiles one T cell receptor beta chain with its context. The data originate from a study of shared clonotypes between healthy human individuals. TCRdb keeps only in-frame clones here, not all; method: immunoSEQ multiplex PCR. The sample yields approximately 2,000,000 clones, about 93% seen once. As defined, naive CD8 cells were CD45RO-negative and positively selected for CCR7, with terminally differentiated effector memory CD45RA+ cells excluded. The donor cohort consisted entirely of Caucasian adults residing in Nashville, Tennessee. Germline CDR1 SGHVS, CDR2 FQNEAQ. Germline trimming cut 1 base from V and 1 base from J; bases unmatched to any gene: 5. The CDR3 is 17 amino acids.

Sequenced: naive CD8+ T cells from PBMCs. The TCR was taken from a man aged 18-30 years in good health. Some clones in this sample may be carry-over from other donors' samples. This rearrangement joins TRBV7-8 to TRBJ1-3; TRBD1 agrees at 9 bases. In nucleotides, the CDR3 is TGTGCCAGCAGCTTAGTGTGGACAGGGGTGTCTGGAAACACCATATATTTT. Its protein product is CASSLVWTGVSGNTIYF.